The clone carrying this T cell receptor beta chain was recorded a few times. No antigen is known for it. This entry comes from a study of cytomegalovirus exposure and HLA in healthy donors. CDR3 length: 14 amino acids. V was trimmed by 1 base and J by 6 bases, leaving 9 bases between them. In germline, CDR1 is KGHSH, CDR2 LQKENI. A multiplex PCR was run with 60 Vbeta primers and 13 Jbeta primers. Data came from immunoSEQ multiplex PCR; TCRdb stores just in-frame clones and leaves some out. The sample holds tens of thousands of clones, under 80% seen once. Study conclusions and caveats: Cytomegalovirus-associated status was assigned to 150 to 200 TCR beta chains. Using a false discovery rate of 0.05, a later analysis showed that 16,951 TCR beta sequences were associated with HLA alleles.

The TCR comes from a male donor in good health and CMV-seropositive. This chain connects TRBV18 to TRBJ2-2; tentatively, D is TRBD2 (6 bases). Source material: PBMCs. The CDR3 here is CASSPLAEPGELFF. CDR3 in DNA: TGTGCCAGCTCACCACTAGCGGAGCCCGGGGAGCTGTTTTTT.